This TCR beta chain was identified in a study of CD8+CD57+ T cells in acquired aplastic anemia. Turning to the study itself: When averaged, DNA from sorted CD4+ and CD8+ cells came to approximately 3.2 ug.

TCR beta VDJ combinations and CDR3 sequences were profiled from genomic DNA. In TCRdb, the reads were re-called with MiXCR into one record per CDR3 protein. This sample has roughly 200,000 distinct CDR3 sequences, with around 60% found just once. Selection for sequencing was limited to patients who had shown CD8+CD57+ cell expansion by flow cytometry. Study conclusions and caveats: Found in both controls and patients were twenty-nine CD8+ CDR3 sequences.

CDR1 is DFQATT and CDR2 is SNEGSKA in the germline V gene (reference sequence). V was pared by 2 bases and J by 0 bases, with 1 base of the junction left unmatched. There are 14 residues in the CDR3. Points on this clonotype: Its antigen is as yet unknown.

Sequencing was carried out using sorted CD4+, CD8+, or CD8+CD57+ T cells (not recorded which) from PBMCs. The rearrangement joins TRBV20-1 to TRBJ2-7; TRBD2 aligns across 10 bases. This TCR was recovered from a human donor with aplastic anemia. In DNA form, the CDR3 reads TGCAGTGCTAGACAGCGGGGGGGCTCCTACGAGCAGTACTTC. Encoded protein: CSARQRGGSYEQYF.